These 6 T cell receptor beta chains originate from one sample sequenced in a study of cytomegalovirus exposure and HLA in healthy donors. A multiplex PCR was run with 60 Vbeta primers and 13 Jbeta primers. The method was immunoSEQ multiplex PCR; TCRdb's version includes in-frame clones alone and lacks a portion of them. The sample has 150,000 or so clones, roughly 73% seen once. Material for sequencing was PBMCs. These receptors were obtained from a man aged 18 to 29 in good health and CMV-seropositive.

This chain uses TRBV20-1 with TRBJ1-5, with D unresolved. The V gene lost 1 base and the J gene lost 7 bases, with 5 bases spanning the gap. Germline V CDR1 and CDR2: DFQATT, SNEGSKA (reference sequence). CDR3 length: 11 residues. CDR3 sequence (DNA): TGCAGTGCTAGAGGTTCACAGCCCCAGCATTTT. It specifies CSARGSQPQHF.

The rearrangement joins TRBV28 to TRBJ1-1, with D maybe TRBD1 (5 bases). The germline V gene encodes CDR1 MDHEN and CDR2 SYDVKM. V was pared by 3 bases and J by 2 bases, with 13 bases between. The length of the CDR3 is 15 residues. The DNA of the CDR3 is TGTGCCAGCAGTTTTTGGACACTGCGAAACACTGAAGCTTTCTTT. Its protein is CASSFWTLRNTEAFF. Combining the CDR3 with reference TRBV28 and TRBJ1-1 gives the whole variable domain DVKVTQSSRYLVKRTGEKVFLECVQDMDHENMFWYRQDPGLGLRLIYFSYDVKMKEKGDIPEGYSVSREKKERFSLILESASTNQTSMYLCASSFWTLRNTEAFFGQGTRLTVV.

The chain joins TRBV7-8 to TRBJ2-2; 8 nucleotides align to TRBD1. This CDR3 has 15 residues. V shed 5 bases and J 1 base; nucleotides not matched to a gene: 3. CDR1 is SGHVS, CDR2 FQNEAQ, per germline. CDR3 in DNA: TGTGCCAGCAGCGCGACAGGGGTGAACACCGGGGAGCTGTTTTTT. Encoded protein: CASSATGVNTGELFF.

This sequence joins TRBV7-3 and TRBJ2-1; 10 bases are shared with TRBD2. There are 15 residues in the CDR3. Germline lookup yields CDR1 SGHTA and CDR2 FQGTGA. V lost 5 bases, J lost 6 bases, and 7 bases stayed unmatched. The CDR3 loop reads CASSPRLAGLNEQFF. CDR3 DNA: TGTGCCAGCAGCCCCCGACTAGCGGGCCTCAATGAGCAGTTCTTC.

The gene calls are TRBV7-8 and TRBJ1-5; 10 nucleotides agree with TRBD1. This CDR3 contains 15 residues. The V and J ends lost 5 bases and 4 bases, in that order; junction bases with no gene match: 5. CDR1 is SGHVS and CDR2 is FQNEAQ in the germline V gene. The CDR3 DNA sequence: TGTGCCAGCAGCCACGGACAGGGGGGAAATCAGCCCCAGCATTTT. This sequence encodes CASSHGQGGNQPQHF.

Many counts were recorded for this clone. The same CDR3 arises from other DNA sequences in this sample as well. J is TRBJ1-4 and V is TRBV2; D unclear. The germline V gene has CDR1 SNHLY and CDR2 FYNNEI. The CDR3 totals 13 residues. CDR3 amino acids: CAQRRATNEKLFF. CDR3 sequence (DNA): TGTGCTCAGCGGCGGGCAACTAATGAAAAACTGTTTTTT.